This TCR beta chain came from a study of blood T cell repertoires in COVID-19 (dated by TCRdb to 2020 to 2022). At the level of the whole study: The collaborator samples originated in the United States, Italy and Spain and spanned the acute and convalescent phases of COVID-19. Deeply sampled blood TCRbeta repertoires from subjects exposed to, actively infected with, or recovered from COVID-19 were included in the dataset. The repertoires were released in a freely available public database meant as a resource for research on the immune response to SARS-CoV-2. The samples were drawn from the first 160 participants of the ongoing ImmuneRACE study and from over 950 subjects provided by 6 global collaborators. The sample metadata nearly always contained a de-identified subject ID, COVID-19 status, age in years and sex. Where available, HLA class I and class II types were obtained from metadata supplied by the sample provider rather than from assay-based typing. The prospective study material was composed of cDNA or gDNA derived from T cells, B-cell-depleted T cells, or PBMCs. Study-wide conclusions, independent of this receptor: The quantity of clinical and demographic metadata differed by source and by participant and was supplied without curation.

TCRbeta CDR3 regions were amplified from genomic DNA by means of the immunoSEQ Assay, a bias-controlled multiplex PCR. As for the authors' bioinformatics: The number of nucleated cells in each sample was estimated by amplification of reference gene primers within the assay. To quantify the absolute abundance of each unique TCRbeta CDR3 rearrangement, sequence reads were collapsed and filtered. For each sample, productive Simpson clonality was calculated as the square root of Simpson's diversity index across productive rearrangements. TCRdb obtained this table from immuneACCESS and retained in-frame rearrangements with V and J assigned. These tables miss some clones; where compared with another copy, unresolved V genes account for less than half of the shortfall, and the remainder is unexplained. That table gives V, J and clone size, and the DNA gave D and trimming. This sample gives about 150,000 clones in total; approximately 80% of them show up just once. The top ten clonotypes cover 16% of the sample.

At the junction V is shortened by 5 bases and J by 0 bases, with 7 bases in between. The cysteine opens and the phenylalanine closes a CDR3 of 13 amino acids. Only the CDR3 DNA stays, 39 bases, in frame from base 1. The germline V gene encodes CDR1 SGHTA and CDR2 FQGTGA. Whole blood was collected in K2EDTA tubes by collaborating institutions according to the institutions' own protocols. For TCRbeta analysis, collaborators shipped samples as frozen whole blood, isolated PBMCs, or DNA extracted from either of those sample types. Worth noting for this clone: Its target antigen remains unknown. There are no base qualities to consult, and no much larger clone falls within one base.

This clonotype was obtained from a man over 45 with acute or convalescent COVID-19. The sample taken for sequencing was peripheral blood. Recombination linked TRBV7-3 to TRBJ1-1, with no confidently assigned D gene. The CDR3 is CASSQNMNTEAFF. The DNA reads TGTGCCAGCAGCCAGAACATGAACACTGAAGCTTTCTTT. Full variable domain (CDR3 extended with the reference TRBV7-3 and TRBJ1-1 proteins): GAGVSQTPSNKVTEKGKYVELRCDPISGHTALYWYRQSLGQGPEFLIYFQGTGAADDSGLPNDRFFAVRPEGSVSTLKIQRTERGDSAVYLCASSQNMNTEAFFGQGTRLTVV.